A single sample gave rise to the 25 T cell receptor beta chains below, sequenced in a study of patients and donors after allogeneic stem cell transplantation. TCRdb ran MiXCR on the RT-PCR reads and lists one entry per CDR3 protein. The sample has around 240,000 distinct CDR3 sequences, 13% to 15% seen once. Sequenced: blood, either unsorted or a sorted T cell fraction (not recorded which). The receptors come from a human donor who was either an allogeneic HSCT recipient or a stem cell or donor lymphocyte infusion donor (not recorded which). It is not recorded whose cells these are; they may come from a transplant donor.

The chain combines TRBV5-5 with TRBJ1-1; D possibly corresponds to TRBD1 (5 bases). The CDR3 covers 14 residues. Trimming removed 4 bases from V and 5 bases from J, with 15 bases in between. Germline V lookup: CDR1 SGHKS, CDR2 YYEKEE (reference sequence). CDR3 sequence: CASSTGVWGTEAFF. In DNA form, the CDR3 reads TGTGCCAGCAGCACCGGGGTATGGGGGACTGAAGCTTTCTTT.

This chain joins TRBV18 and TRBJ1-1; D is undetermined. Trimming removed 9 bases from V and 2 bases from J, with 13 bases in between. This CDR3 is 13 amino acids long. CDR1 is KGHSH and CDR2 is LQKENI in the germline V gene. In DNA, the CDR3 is TGTGCCAGTTTGGTCTCCCGCAACACTGAAGCTTTCTTT. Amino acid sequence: CASLVSRNTEAFF.

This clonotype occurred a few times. In nucleotides, the CDR3 is TGTGCCACCAGCAACCCGACAGGCCAAAATGAAAAACTGTTTTTT. Protein product: CATSNPTGQNEKLFF. The V and J genes are TRBV15 and TRBJ1-4; tentatively, D is TRBD1 (6 bases). Germline V CDR1 and CDR2: LNHNV, YYDKDF (reference sequence). Trimming took off 4 bases at V and 5 bases at J, with 14 bases between the two ends. The CDR3 runs to 15 residues.

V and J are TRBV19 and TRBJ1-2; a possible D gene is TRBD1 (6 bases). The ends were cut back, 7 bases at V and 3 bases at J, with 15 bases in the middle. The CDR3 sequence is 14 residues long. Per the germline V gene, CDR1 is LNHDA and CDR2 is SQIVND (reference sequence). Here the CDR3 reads CASIPAGAHYGYTF. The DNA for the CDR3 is TGTGCCAGTATCCCGGCAGGGGCCCACTATGGCTACACCTTC.

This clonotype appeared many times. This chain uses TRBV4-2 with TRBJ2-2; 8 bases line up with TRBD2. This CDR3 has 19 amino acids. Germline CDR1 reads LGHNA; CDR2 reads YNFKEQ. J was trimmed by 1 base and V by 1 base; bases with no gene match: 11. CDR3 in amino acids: CASSQGSRWLAGNTGELFF. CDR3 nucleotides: TGTGCCAGCAGCCAAGGGTCGAGATGGCTAGCGGGGAACACCGGGGAGCTGTTTTTT.

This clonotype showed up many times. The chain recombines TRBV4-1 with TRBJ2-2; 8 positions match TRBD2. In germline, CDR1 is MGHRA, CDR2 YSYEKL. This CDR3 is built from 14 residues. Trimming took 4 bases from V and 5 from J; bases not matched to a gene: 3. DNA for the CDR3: TGCGCCAGCAGCCCCCGGGGGGGGACCGGGGAGCTGTTTTTT. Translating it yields CASSPRGGTGELFF.

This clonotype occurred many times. The CDR3 coding sequence is TGTGCCAGCAGCTTATCATTCGGACCAGGGGATGTCGGGGAGCTGTTTTTT. It yields the protein CASSLSFGPGDVGELFF. The chain has TRBV11-3 and TRBJ2-2; D may be TRBD1 (6 bases). This CDR3 has 17 amino acids. The V and J ends lost 2 bases and 7 bases respectively, with 20 bases between them. CDR1 and CDR2 (germline): SGHNT, YENEEA.

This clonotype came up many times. In DNA form, the CDR3 reads TGTGCCAGCAGCCCTCTAGCGGGGGGGAGCACAGATACGCAGTATTTT. It translates to CASSPLAGGSTDTQYF. The chain carries TRBV3-1 and TRBJ2-3; TRBD2 matches at 12 bases. The CDR3 length is 16 residues. The V gene's germline CDR1 is LGHDT and CDR2 YNNKEL (reference sequence). V shed 4 bases, J shed 0 bases, and the junction held 2 bases outside the gene matches.

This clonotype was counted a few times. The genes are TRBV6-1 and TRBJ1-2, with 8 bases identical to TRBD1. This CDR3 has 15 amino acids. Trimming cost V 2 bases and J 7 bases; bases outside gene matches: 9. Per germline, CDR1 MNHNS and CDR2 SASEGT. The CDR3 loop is CASSERQGRSSGYTF. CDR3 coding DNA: TGTGCCAGCAGTGAACGACAGGGGAGGTCTTCTGGCTACACCTTC.

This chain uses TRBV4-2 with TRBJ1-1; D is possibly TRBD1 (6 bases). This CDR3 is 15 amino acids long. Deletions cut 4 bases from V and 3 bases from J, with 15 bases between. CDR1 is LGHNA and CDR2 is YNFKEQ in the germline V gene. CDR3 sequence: CASSPAGEGDTEAFF. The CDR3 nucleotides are TGTGCCAGCAGCCCTGCGGGAGAGGGGGACACTGAAGCTTTCTTT.

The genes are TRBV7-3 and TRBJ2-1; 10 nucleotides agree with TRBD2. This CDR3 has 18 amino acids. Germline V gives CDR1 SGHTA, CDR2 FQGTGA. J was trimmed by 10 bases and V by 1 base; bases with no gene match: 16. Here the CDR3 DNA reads TGTGCCAGCAGCTTAATGAGAGGTCGGACTAGCGGCCCCAGCGAGCAGTTCTTC. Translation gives CASSLMRGRTSGPSEQFF.

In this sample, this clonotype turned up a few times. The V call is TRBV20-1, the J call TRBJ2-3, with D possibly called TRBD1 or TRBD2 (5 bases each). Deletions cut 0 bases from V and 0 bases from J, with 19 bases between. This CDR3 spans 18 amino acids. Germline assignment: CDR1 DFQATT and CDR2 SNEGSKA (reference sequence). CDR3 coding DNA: TGCAGTGCTAGAGATTGGGGACGGGGCCCTCTTAGCACAGATACGCAGTATTTT. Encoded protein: CSARDWGRGPLSTDTQYF.

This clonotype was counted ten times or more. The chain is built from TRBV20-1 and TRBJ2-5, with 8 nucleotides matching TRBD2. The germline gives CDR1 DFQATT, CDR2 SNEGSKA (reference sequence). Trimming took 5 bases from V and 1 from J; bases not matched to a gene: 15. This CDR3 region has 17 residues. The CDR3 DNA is TGCAGTGCTGCCCGTGATGGAGCGGGGGTAATCCAAGAGACCCAGTACTTC. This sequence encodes CSAARDGAGVIQETQYF.

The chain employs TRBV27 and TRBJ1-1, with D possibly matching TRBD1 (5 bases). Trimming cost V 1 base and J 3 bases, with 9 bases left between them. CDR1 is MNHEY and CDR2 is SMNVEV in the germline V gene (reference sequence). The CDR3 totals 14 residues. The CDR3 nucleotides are TGTGCCAGCAGTTTATGGGCCAGGGACACTGAAGCTTTCTTT. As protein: CASSLWARDTEAFF.

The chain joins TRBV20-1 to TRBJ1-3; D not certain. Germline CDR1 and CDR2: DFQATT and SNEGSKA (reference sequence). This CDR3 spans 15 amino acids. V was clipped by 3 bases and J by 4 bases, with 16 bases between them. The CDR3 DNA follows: TGCAGTGCTAGTCGCCCCAGCCTGACAGGAAACACCATATATTTT. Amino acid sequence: CSASRPSLTGNTIYF.

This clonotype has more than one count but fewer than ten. The CDR3 spells CASSVEVGYYGYTF. The CDR3 DNA sequence: TGTGCCAGCAGCGTAGAAGTTGGGTACTATGGCTACACCTTC. The gene calls are TRBV9 and TRBJ1-2; D is ambiguous. V was cut by 0 bases and J by 3 bases, with 9 bases left in between. CDR1 and CDR2 (germline): SGDLS, YYNGEE. This CDR3 contains 14 residues.

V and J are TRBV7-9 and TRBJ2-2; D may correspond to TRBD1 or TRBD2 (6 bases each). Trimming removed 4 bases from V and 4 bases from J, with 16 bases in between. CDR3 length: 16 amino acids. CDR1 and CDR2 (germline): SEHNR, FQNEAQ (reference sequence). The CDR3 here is CASSSFRGRSTGELFF. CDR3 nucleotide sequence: TGTGCCAGCAGCTCCTTCCGGGGGCGTAGCACCGGGGAGCTGTTTTTT. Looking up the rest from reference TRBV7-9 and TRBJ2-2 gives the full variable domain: DTGVSQNPRHKITKRGQNVTFRCDPISEHNRLYWYRQTLGQGPEFLTYFQNEAQLEKSRLLSDRFSAERPKGSFSTLEIQRTEQGDSAMYLCASSSFRGRSTGELFFGEGSRLTVL.

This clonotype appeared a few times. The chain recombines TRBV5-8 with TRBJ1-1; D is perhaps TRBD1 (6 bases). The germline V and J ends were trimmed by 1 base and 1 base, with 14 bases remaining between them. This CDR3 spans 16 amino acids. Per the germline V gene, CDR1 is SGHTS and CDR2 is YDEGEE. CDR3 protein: CASSLSHLQGNTEAFF. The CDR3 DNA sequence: TGTGCCAGCAGCTTGAGTCACTTACAGGGGAACACTGAAGCTTTCTTT.

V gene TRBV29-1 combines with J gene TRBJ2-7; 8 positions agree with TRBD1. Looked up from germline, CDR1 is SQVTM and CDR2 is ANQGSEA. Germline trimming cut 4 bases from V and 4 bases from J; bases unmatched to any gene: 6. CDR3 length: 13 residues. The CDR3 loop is CSVGAGGRYEQYF. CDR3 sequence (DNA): TGCAGCGTTGGTGCAGGGGGCCGGTACGAGCAGTACTTC.

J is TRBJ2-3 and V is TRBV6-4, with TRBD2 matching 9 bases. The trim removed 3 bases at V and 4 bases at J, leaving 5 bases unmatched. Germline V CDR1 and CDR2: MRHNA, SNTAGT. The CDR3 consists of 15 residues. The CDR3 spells CASSDPLAGPDTQYF. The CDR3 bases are TGTGCCAGCAGTGATCCACTAGCGGGCCCAGATACGCAGTATTTT.

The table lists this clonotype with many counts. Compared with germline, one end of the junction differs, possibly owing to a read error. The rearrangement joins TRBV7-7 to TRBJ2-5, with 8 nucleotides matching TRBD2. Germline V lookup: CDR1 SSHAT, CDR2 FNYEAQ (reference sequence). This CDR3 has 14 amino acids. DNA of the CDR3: TGTGCCAGCAGCCTAGCGGGCACCGAGGGGACCCAGTACTTC. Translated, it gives CASSLAGTEGTQYF.

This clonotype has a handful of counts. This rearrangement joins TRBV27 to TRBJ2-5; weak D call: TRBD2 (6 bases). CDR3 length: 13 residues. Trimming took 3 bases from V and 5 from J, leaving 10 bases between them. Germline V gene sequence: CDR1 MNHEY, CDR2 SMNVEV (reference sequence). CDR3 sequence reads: CASSFRGSETQYF. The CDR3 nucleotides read TGTGCCAGCAGTTTCCGGGGGTCGGAGACCCAGTACTTC.

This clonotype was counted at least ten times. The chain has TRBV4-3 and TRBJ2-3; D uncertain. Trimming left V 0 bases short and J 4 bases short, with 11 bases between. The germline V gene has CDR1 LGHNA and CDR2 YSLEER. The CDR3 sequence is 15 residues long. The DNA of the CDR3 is TGCGCCAGCAGCCAAGAGATTGGCCCATCAGATACGCAGTATTTT. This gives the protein CASSQEIGPSDTQYF.

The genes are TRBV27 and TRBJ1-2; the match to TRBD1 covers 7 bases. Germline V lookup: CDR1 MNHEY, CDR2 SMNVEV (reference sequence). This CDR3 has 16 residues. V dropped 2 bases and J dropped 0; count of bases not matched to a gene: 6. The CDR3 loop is CASSLQGGVPNYGYTF. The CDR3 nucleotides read TGTGCCAGCAGTTTACAGGGGGGTGTCCCTAACTATGGCTACACCTTC.

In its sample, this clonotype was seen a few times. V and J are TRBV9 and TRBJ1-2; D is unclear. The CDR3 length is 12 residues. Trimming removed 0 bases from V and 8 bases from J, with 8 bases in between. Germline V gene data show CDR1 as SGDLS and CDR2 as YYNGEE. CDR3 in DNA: TGTGCCAGCAGCGTAGAGGGATGGGGCTACACCTTC. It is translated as CASSVEGWGYTF.